The 4 T cell receptor beta chains in this list originate from one sample, sequenced in a study of cytomegalovirus exposure and HLA in healthy donors. A multiplex PCR was run with 60 Vbeta primers and 13 Jbeta primers. Using immunoSEQ multiplex PCR, the repertoire was profiled, and TCRdb retains in-frame clones only, with some absent. The table has 60,000 to 85,000 clones, about 70% seen once; the top ten hold roughly an eighth. The sequencing input was PBMCs. Every receptor here comes from a male donor in good health and CMV-seropositive.

This clone has just one count. The chain has TRBV5-1 and TRBJ2-5, with D tentatively TRBD2 (5 bases). Trimming took 1 base from V and 5 from J, leaving 12 bases between them. The CDR3 has 14 residues. The germline CDR1 and CDR2 sequences are SGHRS and YFSETQ. The CDR3 nucleotides are TGCGCCAGCAGCTTGAACGTAGCGCGGGAGACCCAGTACTTC. Translated: CASSLNVARETQYF.

The rearrangement links TRBV19 to TRBJ1-1; maybe TRBD1 (5 bases). Trimming removed 5 bases from V and 5 bases from J, with 12 bases in between. Germline V gives CDR1 LNHDA, CDR2 SQIVND (reference sequence). This CDR3 has 13 amino acids. The CDR3 DNA reads as TGTGCCAGTAGTCCCCACGGGGGGACTGAAGCTTTCTTT. Its translation is CASSPHGGTEAFF.

The chain employs TRBV30 and TRBJ2-5; TRBD1 aligns across 9 bases. The J call is doubtful: the DNA matches TRBJ2-7 better. The CDR3 runs 13 residues. Germline V gene data show CDR1 as GTSNPN and CDR2 as SVGIG (reference sequence). The CDR3 sequence is CAGGQGRSYEQYF. CDR3 nucleotide sequence: TGTGCCGGGGGACAGGGTCGCTCCTACGAGCAGTACTTC.

The rearrangement uses TRBV30 and TRBJ2-2; TRBD2 might be the D (5 bases). This CDR3 is built from 14 residues. Germline assignment: CDR1 GTSNPN and CDR2 SVGIG (reference sequence). Trimming removed 2 bases at V and 2 bases at J, with 9 bases between. CDR3 in DNA: TGTGCCTGGAGTCCTGGACTTAACACCGGGGAGCTGTTTTTT. Residues: CAWSPGLNTGELFF.